This is a list of T cell receptor beta chains from one sample in a study of T cell repertoires in cytomegalovirus infection. No cognate antigen is known for these TCRs. In TCRdb, the reads were re-called with MiXCR into one record per CDR3 protein. Here the sample spans about a million distinct CDR3 sequences, roughly 31% being singletons. The source was cultured CD8+ T cells from PBMCs, collected from culture after CMV antigen stimulation. Receptor source: a human donor in good health (CMV status not recorded). Some clones in this sample may be carry-over from other donors' samples. Each CDR3 is given with its conserved first and last residue. A D gene is named only where the DNA matches it firmly. Clone size is shown for a subset of rows, as once, few, many or a class of expanded clone.

size: -; D: -; V: TRBV20-1; J: TRBJ2-1; CDR3: CSAREILGGNEQFF; DNA: TGCAGTGCTAGGGAAATACTAGGGGGTAATGAGCAGTTCTTC
size: many; D: TRBD2; V: TRBV7-8; J: TRBJ2-7; CDR3: CASRLTLAGGPGPYEQYF; DNA: TGTGCCAGCAGACTTACACTAGCGGGGGGGCCGGGGCCCTACGAGCAGTACTTC
size: -; D: -; V: TRBV7-9; J: TRBJ2-5; CDR3: CASSFRRAGLLQETQYF; DNA: TGTGCCAGCAGCTTCCGGCGAGCGGGCCTCCTTCAAGAGACCCAGTACTTC
size: -; D: -; V: TRBV27; J: TRBJ2-2; CDR3: CASSLSGAMGTGELFF; DNA: TGTGCCAGCAGTTTATCCGGGGCTATGGGCACCGGGGAGCTGTTTTTT
size: -; D: -; V: TRBV25-1; J: TRBJ1-6; CDR3: CASSDGDRNWYSPLHF; DNA: TGTGCCAGCAGTGATGGTGACAGAAATTGGTATTCACCCCTCCACTTT
size: -; D: TRBD2; V: TRBV11-2; J: TRBJ2-5; CDR3: CASSLDSLARETQYF; DNA: TGTGCCAGCAGCTTAGATTCACTAGCGAGGGAGACCCAGTACTTC
size: few; D: -; V: TRBV7-3; J: TRBJ2-1; CDR3: CASSLKGGYNEQFF; DNA: TGTGCCAGCAGCTTAAAGGGGGGTTACAATGAGCAGTTCTTC
size: -; D: TRBD1; V: TRBV5-5; J: TRBJ1-5; CDR3: CASSAHRGDNQPQHF; DNA: TGTGCCAGCAGCGCCCACAGGGGTGACAATCAGCCCCAGCATTTT
size: -; D: TRBD1; V: TRBV10-3; J: TRBJ1-4; CDR3: CAIRERDRRDEKLFF; DNA: TGTGCCATCAGGGAACGGGACAGGCGGGATGAAAAACTGTTTTTT
size: few; D: -; V: TRBV12-3/TRBV12-4; J: TRBJ1-5; CDR3: CASSLALYGSGQPQHF; DNA: TGTGCCAGCAGTTTAGCGCTCTACGGTAGCGGTCAGCCCCAGCATTTT
size: few; D: TRBD1; V: TRBV12-3/TRBV12-4; J: TRBJ1-2; CDR3: CASRIRRQGGYGYTF; DNA: TGTGCCAGCAGGATACGTCGACAGGGAGGCTATGGCTACACCTTC